Following are 18 T cell receptor beta chains from one sample sequenced in a study of blood T cell repertoires in COVID-19. This table comes from immunoSEQ multiplex PCR, and its TCRdb copy is limited to in-frame clones, with some not included. The table records approximately 300,000 clones, roughly 90% of them present only once. Sequencing used peripheral blood. All receptors come from a middle-aged woman with COVID-19, enrolled during active disease.

The chain has TRBV3-1 (or the pseudogene TRBV3-2) and TRBJ2-6; D unresolved. The CDR3 extends over 13 amino acids. CDR1 is LGHDT and CDR2 is YNNKEL in the germline V gene (reference sequence). Trimming took 5 bases from V and 2 from J, leaving 4 bases between them. As DNA, the CDR3 is TGTGCCAGCAGCAGCGCTGGGGCCAACGTCCTGACTTTC. Amino acid sequence: CASSSAGANVLTF.

The V gene is TRBV14, the J gene TRBJ2-5; D might be TRBD2 (6 bases). The CDR3 totals 13 residues. Germline V gene lookup returns CDR1 SGHDN and CDR2 FVKESK. The V end was cut by 8 bases, the J end by 2 bases, with 12 bases between. This CDR3 reads CASRRDLQETQYF. CDR3 DNA sequence: TGTGCCAGCCGCCGGGACTTACAAGAGACCCAGTACTTC.

The rearrangement joins TRBV9 to TRBJ2-5, with D possibly being TRBD1 (6 bases). V was shortened by 1 base and J by 2 bases, with 12 bases between the two germline ends. This CDR3 has 15 amino acids. The germline gives CDR1 SGDLS, CDR2 YYNGEE. CDR3 bases: TGTGCCAGCAGCGTATCCTCGGGACAACAAGAGACCCAGTACTTC. Its translation is CASSVSSGQQETQYF.

The rearrangement links TRBV7-9 to TRBJ2-5, with TRBD2 matching 15 bases. CDR1 and CDR2 (germline): SEHNR, FQNEAQ (reference sequence). The V segment lost 5 bases and the J segment 4 bases; nucleotides outside the gene matches: 2. The CDR3 runs 15 residues. CDR3 sequence: CASSRTSGGAETQYF. The DNA for the CDR3 is TGTGCCAGCAGCAGGACTAGCGGGGGGGCAGAGACCCAGTACTTC.

V and J are TRBV11-1 and TRBJ2-5; D is possibly TRBD1 (5 bases). CDR1 SGHAT and CDR2 FQDESV come from the germline V gene (reference sequence). CDR3 length: 16 amino acids. Trimming pared 0 bases from V and 2 bases from J, leaving 13 bases between. The CDR3 loop is CASSLAVTGQQETQYF. The DNA of the CDR3 is TGTGCCAGCAGCTTAGCGGTCACAGGTCAGCAAGAGACCCAGTACTTC.

This sequence joins TRBV5-1 and TRBJ2-7, with D possibly matching TRBD2 (6 bases). Germline V gives CDR1 SGHRS, CDR2 YFSETQ. The CDR3 is made up of 15 amino acids. Trimming removed 0 bases from V and 3 bases from J, with 13 bases in between. The CDR3 nucleotides are TGCGCCAGCAGCTTGGCCATCGGGAGCGACTACGAGCAGTACTTC. Translated: CASSLAIGSDYEQYF.

The rearrangement joins TRBV5-4 to TRBJ2-1; TRBD2 aligns across 8 bases. Germline trimming cut 4 bases from V and 2 bases from J; bases unmatched to any gene: 8. CDR3 size: 16 residues. The germline gives CDR1 SGHNT, CDR2 YYREEE (reference sequence). The CDR3 is CASSPGGVVPYNEQFF. CDR3 nucleotide sequence: TGTGCCAGCAGCCCCGGGGGGGTAGTCCCCTACAATGAGCAGTTCTTC. Full variable domain (remainder filled in from reference TRBV5-4 and TRBJ2-1): ETGVTQSPTHLIKTRGQQVTLRCSSQSGHNTVSWYQQALGQGPQFIFQYYREEENGRGNFPPRFSGLQFPNYSSELNVNALELDDSALYLCASSPGGVVPYNEQFFGPGTRLTVL.

The chain has TRBV30 and TRBJ1-6, with D perhaps matching TRBD1 (5 bases). With 4 bases removed from V and 8 bases from J, the gap between germline ends came to 18 bases. CDR1 and CDR2 from the germline V gene are GTSNPN and SVGIG (reference sequence). The CDR3 loop spans 15 amino acids. CDR3 sequence: CAWMSGFWGDSPLHF. In nucleotides, the CDR3 is TGTGCCTGGATGTCAGGTTTTTGGGGGGATTCACCCCTCCACTTT.

The V call is TRBV7-3, the J call TRBJ2-2, with D unclear. Germline assignment: CDR1 SGHTA and CDR2 FQGTGA. This CDR3 comprises 13 residues. Trimming cost V 2 bases and J 3 bases, with 4 bases left between them. CDR3 sequence reads: CASSLSYTGELFF. Written as DNA, the CDR3 is TGTGCCAGCAGCTTATCATACACCGGGGAGCTGTTTTTT.

This clone has just one count. The rearrangement joins TRBV3-1 (or the pseudogene TRBV3-2) to TRBJ1-5, with D possibly being TRBD1 (6 bases). The CDR3 consists of 16 residues. Germline CDR1 reads LGHDT; CDR2 reads YNNKEL (reference sequence). The germline V and J ends were trimmed by 6 bases and 6 bases, with 21 bases remaining between them. The CDR3: CASSQGLRGGGQPQHF. The CDR3 DNA follows: TGTGCCAGCAGTCAGGGTCTGAGGGGAGGGGGTCAGCCCCAGCATTTT.

The chain has TRBV9 and TRBJ1-5, with 7 bases matching TRBD1. J lost 4 bases, V lost 3 bases, and 1 base had no gene match. The CDR3 runs 13 residues. Per germline, CDR1 SGDLS and CDR2 YYNGEE. In DNA form, the CDR3 reads TGTGCCAGCAGCGAGACAGGGAATCAGCCCCAGCATTTT. Translating it yields CASSETGNQPQHF.

The chain recombines TRBV4-2 with TRBJ1-4; D is unresolved. CDR3 length: 12 amino acids. Germline CDR1 and CDR2: LGHNA and YNFKEQ. The germline V and J ends were trimmed by 1 base and 9 bases, with 6 bases remaining between them. The CDR3 loop reads CASSQAGKKLFF. CDR3 DNA sequence: TGTGCCAGCAGCCAAGCGGGAAAAAAACTGTTTTTT.

CDR3 protein: CASSVGGVQETQYF. As DNA, the CDR3 is TGTGCCAGCAGCGTAGGGGGGGTTCAAGAGACCCAGTACTTC. This chain connects TRBV9 to TRBJ2-5; weak D call: TRBD2 (6 bases). Trimming stripped 0 bases from V and 2 bases from J, with 8 bases between. CDR3 length: 14 residues. Germline assignment: CDR1 SGDLS and CDR2 YYNGEE.

This sequence joins TRBV7-2 and TRBJ1-1; D unclear. The V gene lost 1 base and the J gene lost 12 bases, with 15 bases spanning the gap. The CDR3 loop spans 13 amino acids. Germline V gives CDR1 SGHTA, CDR2 FQGNSA. In DNA, the CDR3 is TGTGCCAGCAGCTTAGGGGTGCGGCGGGTACCTTTCTTT. Protein: CASSLGVRRVPFF.

The chain recombines TRBV30 with TRBJ1-5, with D possibly TRBD1 on 5 matching bases. V was pared by 2 bases and J by 7 bases, with 9 bases between. The CDR3 contains 12 residues. Germline V gives CDR1 GTSNPN, CDR2 SVGIG (reference sequence). CDR3 in DNA: TGTGCCTGGAGTAAGGGGTCCCAGCCCCAGCATTTT. Translating it yields CAWSKGSQPQHF.

The chain carries TRBV20-1 and TRBJ2-1; D is undetermined. V was clipped by 7 bases and J by 6 bases, with 7 bases between them. CDR3 length equals 10 residues. CDR1 and CDR2 from the germline V gene are DFQATT and SNEGSKA (reference sequence). This CDR3 reads CSGSGNEQFF. The DNA of the CDR3 is TGCAGTGGTTCAGGCAATGAGCAGTTCTTC.

V usage is TRBV4-1 and J usage is TRBJ1-6, with a possible D match to TRBD1 (5 bases). Trimming took 2 bases from V and 7 from J, leaving 12 bases between them. The CDR3 length is 15 residues. Germline lookup yields CDR1 MGHRA and CDR2 YSYEKL. The CDR3 protein is CASSQPGGGNSPLHF. CDR3 in DNA: TGCGCCAGCAGCCAACCGGGGGGTGGGAATTCACCCCTCCACTTT.

This chain uses TRBV30 with TRBJ1-4; D uncertain. From germline, CDR1 is GTSNPN and CDR2 SVGIG (reference sequence). The CDR3 is made up of 15 amino acids. Trimming removed 0 bases at V and 4 bases at J, with 12 bases between. CDR3 in amino acids: CAWSVPRRGNEKLFF. As DNA, the CDR3 is TGTGCCTGGAGTGTACCTCGTCGAGGTAATGAAAAACTGTTTTTT.